These 29 T cell receptor beta chains originate from one sample sequenced in a study of identical twins. MiXCR, run by TCRdb on the 5' RACE reads, gives a single entry per CDR3 protein. In the table there are approximately 230,000 distinct CDR3 sequences, around 6.5% of which are singletons. This sample also appeared in a second study, on T cells expressing NK-cell markers.

The specimen was CD8+ T cells sorted from blood. The receptors were gathered from a woman younger than 35 in good health.

V and J are TRBV12-3 or TRBV12-4 and TRBJ1-2; D is unresolved. This CDR3 has 14 amino acids. V lost 4 bases and J 1 base, leaving 10 bases between the germline ends. The CDR3 here is CASSSGGFNYGYTF. CDR3 DNA: TGTGCCAGCAGTTCCGGCGGATTTAACTATGGCTACACCTTC.

The CDR3 spells CASSSWEGRETQYF. Here the CDR3 DNA reads TGTGCCAGCAGTTCCTGGGAGGGAAGAGAGACCCAGTACTTC. The V and J genes are TRBV6-5 and TRBJ2-5, with 7 bases identical to TRBD2. There are 14 residues in the CDR3. J gave up 4 bases and V 4 bases, and 6 bases lay outside the gene matches. Germline V gene sequence: CDR1 MNHEY, CDR2 SVGAGI.

This clonotype showed up many times. The CDR3 DNA sequence: TGTGCCTGGTTCTCGGGGGAGCGGTATGAGCAGTTCTTC. Translated, it gives CAWFSGERYEQFF. The chain uses TRBV30 and TRBJ2-1; D is perhaps TRBD2 (6 bases). V lost 5 bases, J lost 8 bases, and 16 bases lay in between. The germline V gene has CDR1 GTSNPN and CDR2 SVGIG (reference sequence). The CDR3 spans 13 residues.

There are many counts of this clonotype. The V and J genes are TRBV5-5 and TRBJ2-3; TRBD2 is a possible D gene (5 bases). The CDR3 is 15 amino acids. The V gene lost 1 base and the J gene lost 2 bases, with 11 bases spanning the gap. Germline V CDR1 and CDR2: SGHKS, YYEKEE (reference sequence). This CDR3 reads CASSLQDLYTDTQYF. The CDR3 bases are TGTGCCAGCAGCTTGCAGGACTTGTACACAGATACGCAGTATTTT. The whole variable domain, remainder taken from reference TRBV5-5 and TRBJ2-3, is DAGVTQSPTHLIKTRGQQVTLRCSPISGHKSVSWYQQVLGQGPQFIFQYYEKEERGRGNFPDRFSARQFPNYSSELNVNALLLGDSALYLCASSLQDLYTDTQYFGPGTRLTVL.

This clonotype has only a few counts. V gene TRBV12-3 or TRBV12-4 combines with J gene TRBJ1-1; D may be TRBD1 (5 bases). Trimming took off 5 bases at V and 4 bases at J, with 14 bases between the two ends. The CDR3 contains 14 residues. This CDR3 reads CASSPSLTGTEAFF. The CDR3 coding sequence is TGTGCCAGCAGTCCCTCCTTAACAGGCACTGAAGCTTTCTTT.

Many counts were recorded for this clonotype. This chain connects TRBV27 to TRBJ2-7, with D possibly being TRBD1 (6 bases). Trimming took 4 bases from V and 5 from J, leaving 12 bases between them. The CDR3 has 13 residues. CDR1 is MNHEY, CDR2 SMNVEV, per germline (reference sequence). The CDR3 loop reads CASSSIQGDEQYF. In DNA form, the CDR3 reads TGTGCCAGCAGTTCGATACAGGGTGACGAGCAGTACTTC.

This clonotype was recorded many times. The rearrangement uses TRBV10-2 and TRBJ1-2; the D gene is possibly TRBD1 (5 bases). The CDR3 consists of 11 residues. Germline V lookup: CDR1 WSHSY, CDR2 SAAADI. V lost 4 bases and J 6 bases, leaving 6 bases between the germline ends. CDR3 in amino acids: CASSVGDGYTF. In DNA form, the CDR3 reads TGCGCCAGCAGTGTAGGGGATGGCTACACCTTC.

In its sample, this clonotype was seen a few times. The chain links TRBV4-3 to TRBJ2-5; D gene unclear. The CDR3 runs 14 residues. In germline, CDR1 is LGHNA, CDR2 YSLEER. V lost 0 bases and J 9 bases, leaving 14 bases between the germline ends. CDR3 DNA: TGCGCCAGCAGCCAAGATGCCCTAGTCCCTCCCCAGTACTTC. Translated, it gives CASSQDALVPPQYF.

This clonotype turned up a few times. The genes are TRBV7-9 and TRBJ2-5; possible D gene TRBD1, 6 bases. CDR3 length equals 15 residues. V dropped 3 bases and J dropped 1 base, with 12 bases sitting between them. Per germline, CDR1 SEHNR and CDR2 FQNEAQ (reference sequence). The DNA of the CDR3 is TGTGCCAGCAGCTTCTCGACAGGAATCCAAGAGACCCAGTACTTC. It encodes CASSFSTGIQETQYF.

This clonotype was detected a few times. The V gene is TRBV9, the J gene TRBJ2-2; TRBD1 matches at 11 bases. CDR1 SGDLS and CDR2 YYNGEE come from the germline V gene. Trimming at V came to 0 bases and at J to 3 bases, leaving 1 base not matched to a gene. There are 16 residues in the CDR3. As DNA, the CDR3 is TGTGCCAGCAGCGTAGAGGACAGGGGGCACACCGGGGAGCTGTTTTTT. Amino acids: CASSVEDRGHTGELFF.

This clonotype was seen a few times. The V call is TRBV20-1, the J call TRBJ1-1; possibly TRBD1 for D (5 bases). CDR3 length: 13 residues. The germline V gene has CDR1 DFQATT and CDR2 SNEGSKA (reference sequence). Trimming left V 1 base short and J 5 bases short, with 11 bases between. This CDR3 reads CSARAGTGTEAFF. DNA of the CDR3: TGCAGTGCTAGAGCAGGGACGGGGACTGAAGCTTTCTTT.

This clonotype was counted only a few times. The chain is built from TRBV7-3 and TRBJ2-3; TRBD2 matches at 8 bases. J gave up 4 bases and V 4 bases, and 10 bases lay outside the gene matches. The germline gives CDR1 SGHTA, CDR2 FQGTGA. This CDR3 has 16 amino acids. In DNA form, the CDR3 reads TGTGCCAGCAGCTCCTGGGAAGCGGGGGAACCAGATACGCAGTATTTT. It encodes CASSSWEAGEPDTQYF.

The chain joins TRBV9 to TRBJ2-5; D is unclear. The V and J ends lost 0 bases and 4 bases respectively, with 13 bases between them. CDR3 size: 15 residues. CDR1 SGDLS and CDR2 YYNGEE come from the germline V gene. This CDR3 reads CASSVAGIFGETQYF. The CDR3 DNA follows: TGTGCCAGCAGCGTAGCTGGGATCTTCGGAGAGACCCAGTACTTC.

There are many counts of this clonotype. The chain joins TRBV12-3 or TRBV12-4 to TRBJ2-3, with D tentatively TRBD1 or TRBD2 (5 bases each). This CDR3 has 15 residues. V was pared by 1 base and J by 2 bases, with 10 bases between. CDR3 region: CASSLGGPSTDTQYF. As DNA, the CDR3 is TGTGCCAGCAGTTTAGGGGGACCCTCCACAGATACGCAGTATTTT.

This clonotype was counted at least ten times. V usage is TRBV10-2 and J usage is TRBJ1-1; weak D call: TRBD1 (6 bases). Per the germline V gene, CDR1 is WSHSY and CDR2 is SAAADI. The CDR3 totals 13 residues. Trimming left V 6 bases short and J 4 bases short, with 12 bases between. The CDR3 loop is CASSGGPGTEAFF. In nucleotides, the CDR3 is TGCGCCAGCAGCGGGGGGCCCGGCACTGAAGCTTTCTTT.

CDR3 loop: CASSTQLADYNEQFF. As DNA, the CDR3 is TGTGCCAGCAGCACCCAGCTAGCAGATTACAATGAGCAGTTCTTC. The rearrangement joins TRBV21-1 to TRBJ2-1; no check of the table's D call, TRBD2, against the DNA was made. TRBV21-1 is labeled a pseudogene. CDR3 size: 15 residues.

The gene calls are TRBV9 and TRBJ2-3, with D possibly matching TRBD2 (5 bases). The length of the CDR3 is 15 residues. In germline, CDR1 is SGDLS, CDR2 YYNGEE. V was shortened by 4 bases and J by 6 bases, with 18 bases between the two germline ends. CDR3 amino acids: CASSTYNGLADTQYF. The CDR3 nucleotides read TGTGCCAGCAGCACATATAACGGACTCGCCGATACGCAGTATTTT.

This clonotype has a handful of counts. The chain carries TRBV6-5 and TRBJ2-1, with D perhaps matching TRBD2 (5 bases). Germline lookup yields CDR1 MNHEY and CDR2 SVGAGI. The V end was cut by 2 bases, the J end by 7 bases, with 15 bases between. This CDR3 is 15 amino acids long. As DNA, the CDR3 is TGTGCCAGCAGTTACGGCGGGTATGTTGGGAATGAGCAGTTCTTC. Its translation: CASSYGGYVGNEQFF.

This clonotype was seen a handful of times. The V and J genes are TRBV7-8 and TRBJ2-1; a possible D gene is TRBD2 (5 bases). This CDR3 contains 16 residues. CDR1 and CDR2 from the germline V gene are SGHVS and FQNEAQ. Trimming removed 1 base from V and 4 bases from J, with 14 bases in between. The CDR3 loop is CASSLVGPAAYNEQFF. The CDR3 DNA sequence: TGTGCCAGCAGCTTAGTAGGCCCAGCGGCATACAATGAGCAGTTCTTC. Variable domain in full (rest from reference TRBV7-8 and TRBJ2-1): GAGVSQSPRYKVAKRGQDVALRCDPISGHVSLFWYQQALGQGPEFLTYFQNEAQLDKSGLPSDRFFAERPEGSVSTLKIQRTQQEDSAVYLCASSLVGPAAYNEQFFGPGTRLTVL.

CDR3 nucleotides: TGTGCCAGCAGCTTGGGGGCTGGTGGGGCCAACGTCCTGACTTTC. This codes for CASSLGAGGANVLTF. The V and J genes are TRBV7-9 and TRBJ2-6, with D possibly being TRBD1 (6 bases). The CDR3 length is 15 residues. Trimming took 3 bases from V and 3 from J, leaving 9 bases between them. The germline V gene encodes CDR1 SEHNR and CDR2 FQNEAQ (reference sequence). Supplemented by reference TRBV7-9 and TRBJ2-6, the full variable domain reads DTGVSQNPRHKITKRGQNVTFRCDPISEHNRLYWYRQTLGQGPEFLTYFQNEAQLEKSRLLSDRFSAERPKGSFSTLEIQRTEQGDSAMYLCASSLGAGGANVLTFGAGSRLTVL.

Only a few counts were recorded for this clonotype. This chain connects TRBV28 to TRBJ1-1, with TRBD1 matching 8 bases. This CDR3 contains 17 residues. Germline values: CDR1 MDHEN, CDR2 SYDVKM. Trimming at V came to 2 bases and at J to 2 bases, leaving 10 bases not matched to a gene. CDR3 residues: CASSLLDRAPSNTEAFF. CDR3 bases: TGTGCCAGCAGTTTACTGGACAGGGCACCATCAAACACTGAAGCTTTCTTT.

V is TRBV5-5 and J is TRBJ1-1; D remains unclear. Germline lookup yields CDR1 SGHKS and CDR2 YYEKEE (reference sequence). Trimming cost V 1 base and J 5 bases, with 12 bases left between them. The CDR3 extends over 14 amino acids. DNA of the CDR3: TGTGCCAGCAGCTTGAAGGGTGTGAGGACTGAAGCTTTCTTT. This translates into CASSLKGVRTEAFF.

To note about this clonotype: A much larger clone sits a single nucleotide away, making a read error possible. This sequence joins TRBV5-6 and TRBJ2-7; D is unresolved. Between the trimmed V and J ends, which lost 6 bases and 0 bases, there was a span of 13 bases. CDR3 size: 14 residues. Germline CDR1 is SGHDT and CDR2 is YYEEEE. The CDR3, as DNA: TGTGCCAGCACCTCCGGGCCCGGCTCCTACGAGCAGTACTTC. Protein sequence: CASTSGPGSYEQYF.

The V and J genes are TRBV20-1 and TRBJ2-3; D unclear. V was cut by 6 bases and J by 5 bases, with 6 bases left in between. This CDR3 is 10 amino acids long. Germline V gives CDR1 DFQATT, CDR2 SNEGSKA (reference sequence). The CDR3 spells CSAQRDTQYF. The CDR3, as DNA: TGCAGTGCCCAGAGAGATACGCAGTATTTT.

This clonotype was observed a few times. The chain is built from TRBV13 and TRBJ1-2; D is perhaps TRBD1 (6 bases). V dropped 1 base and J dropped 2 bases, with 11 bases sitting between them. The CDR3 totals 15 residues. Germline CDR1 is PRHDT and CDR2 is FYEKMQ (reference sequence). CDR3 nucleotides: TGTGCCAGCAGCTTAGTGGACAGCTCGAACTATGGCTACACCTTC. Its translation is CASSLVDSSNYGYTF.

This clonotype was observed at least ten times. The rearrangement links TRBV10-3 to TRBJ2-6, with 13 positions matching TRBD2. In germline, CDR1 is ENHRY, CDR2 SYGVKD. V lost 11 bases to trimming and J lost 0 bases; unmatched junction nucleotides: 7. This CDR3 contains 17 residues. CDR3 DNA sequence: TGTGCCTCCCGGACTAGCGGGGGCCACTCTGGGGCCAACGTCCTGACTTTC. It specifies CASRTSGGHSGANVLTF.

This clonotype was seen many times. V gene TRBV12-3 or TRBV12-4 combines with J gene TRBJ2-2; weak D call: TRBD1 (7 bases). V was shortened by 5 bases and J by 5 bases, with 15 bases between the two germline ends. The CDR3 sequence is 15 residues long. The CDR3 nucleotides are TGTGCCAGCAGTCACAAGGAGGGGGCTACCGGGGAGCTGTTTTTT. Its protein product is CASSHKEGATGELFF.

The chain couples TRBV12-3 or TRBV12-4 to TRBJ2-7; D perhaps matches TRBD1 (5 bases). CDR3 length: 12 residues. V dropped 4 bases and J dropped 5 bases, with 9 bases sitting between them. CDR3: CASSSTEDEQYF. The CDR3 DNA reads as TGTGCCAGCAGTTCGACAGAGGACGAGCAGTACTTC.

This clonotype was observed a handful of times. The V and J genes are TRBV10-2 and TRBJ2-1, with 13 bases fitting TRBD2. The V and J ends lost 2 bases and 1 base, in that order; junction bases with no gene match: 2. Germline V gene data show CDR1 as WSHSY and CDR2 as SAAADI. The CDR3 has 17 residues. The CDR3, as DNA: TGCGCCAGCAGTGAGGGACTAGCGGGAGAGTCCTACAATGAGCAGTTCTTC. Encoded protein: CASSEGLAGESYNEQFF.